This entry lists 2 T cell receptor beta chains sequenced from one sample in a study of blood T cell repertoires in COVID-19. Measured with immunoSEQ multiplex PCR; TCRdb has only the in-frame clones, and not every one. The sample contains 95,000 to 100,000 clones, approximately 92% of which appear only once. The sample consisted of peripheral blood. These receptors all stem from a man over 45 with active COVID-19.

V is TRBV28 and J is TRBJ2-7, with D unclear. CDR1 is MDHEN and CDR2 is SYDVKM in the germline V gene. The CDR3 runs 14 residues. The V and J ends lost 3 bases and 5 bases respectively, with 14 bases between them. CDR3 amino acids: CASSLGRIIDEQYF. The CDR3 DNA reads as TGTGCCAGCAGTTTGGGCAGGATAATCGACGAGCAGTACTTC.

The V and J genes are TRBV5-1 and TRBJ2-3; 8 bases are shared with TRBD2. Unmatched junction bases numbered 6, after V lost 5 bases and J lost 4 bases. The CDR3 length is 14 residues. In germline, CDR1 is SGHRS, CDR2 YFSETQ. The CDR3 protein is CASRWTSMADTQYF. The CDR3 coding sequence is TGCGCCAGCAGATGGACTAGCATGGCAGATACGCAGTATTTT. Full variable domain (rest looked up from reference TRBV5-1 and TRBJ2-3): KAGVTQTPRYLIKTRGQQVTLSCSPISGHRSVSWYQQTPGQGLQFLFEYFSETQRNKGNFPGRFSGRQFSNSRSEMNVSTLELGDSALYLCASRWTSMADTQYFGPGTRLTVL.